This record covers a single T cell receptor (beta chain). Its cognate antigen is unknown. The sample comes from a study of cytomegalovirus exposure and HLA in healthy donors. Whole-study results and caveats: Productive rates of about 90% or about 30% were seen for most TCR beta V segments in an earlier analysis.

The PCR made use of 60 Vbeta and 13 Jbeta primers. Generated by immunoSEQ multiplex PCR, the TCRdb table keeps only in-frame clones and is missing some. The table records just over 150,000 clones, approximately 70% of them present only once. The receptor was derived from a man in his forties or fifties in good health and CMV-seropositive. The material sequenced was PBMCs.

The CDR3 DNA follows: TGTGCCAGCAGCTTTTTTCGGGCGGGTAATCTTCAAGAGACCCAGTACTTC. It specifies CASSFFRAGNLQETQYF. The rearrangement uses TRBV11-1 and TRBJ2-5; D may be TRBD2 (5 bases). The germline gives CDR1 SGHAT, CDR2 FQDESV (reference sequence). CDR3 length: 17 residues. The ends were cut back, 3 bases at V and 2 bases at J, with 19 bases in the middle.